This TCR beta chain is from a study of blood T cell repertoires in COVID-19 (dated by TCRdb to 2020 to 2022). Broadly, across the study: The collaborator samples originated in the United States, Italy and Spain and spanned the acute and convalescent phases of COVID-19. The material from the prospective study consisted of cDNA or gDNA derived from T cells, B-cell-depleted T cells, or PBMCs. Samples were obtained from the ongoing ImmuneRACE study (first 160 participants) and from some 1,300 subjects provided by 6 global collaborators. Subjects who had been exposed to COVID-19, were actively infected with it, or had recovered from it provided the deeply sampled blood TCRbeta repertoires that made up the dataset. The repertoires were released in a freely available public database meant as a resource for research on the immune response to SARS-CoV-2. The sample metadata nearly always contained a de-identified subject ID, COVID-19 status, age in years and sex. Where available, HLA class I and class II types were obtained from metadata supplied by the sample provider rather than from assay-based typing. General conclusions and limits of the study: How much clinical and demographic metadata was included differed by source and by participant, and the metadata was provided uncurated.

Collaborating institutions collected whole blood in K2EDTA tubes following their own protocols. For TCRbeta analysis, collaborators shipped samples as frozen whole blood, isolated PBMCs, or DNA extracted from either of those sample types. This clone was seen a few times. Its antigen remains unidentified. No base-level quality is on record; no much larger clone is a single base apart. V is reduced by 4 bases and J by 4 bases, leaving a spacing of 11 bases between them. From cysteine to phenylalanine, the CDR3 is 13 amino acids long. Just the 39-base CDR3 DNA is kept, in frame starting at base 1. Per the germline V gene (reference sequence), SGHNT is the CDR1 and YYREEE is the CDR2. The immunoSEQ Assay, a bias-controlled multiplex PCR, was used to amplify TCRbeta CDR3 regions from genomic DNA. The authors' analysis ran thus. The number of nucleated cells in each sample was estimated by amplification of reference gene primers within the assay. Sequence reads were collapsed and filtered to measure the absolute abundance of every unique TCRbeta CDR3 rearrangement. For each sample, productive Simpson clonality was calculated as the square root of Simpson's diversity index across productive rearrangements. TCRdb took over this immuneACCESS table, retaining in-frame rearrangements with V and J assigned. Such tables are incomplete; in checked studies, under half of the missing clones stem from an unresolved V gene, and the remainder is unexplained. That table is the source of V, J and clone size, and D and trimming were worked out from the DNA. Present in this sample are around 93,000 clones, around 87% of which were seen just once. The ten largest clones capture 15% to 17% of the sample.

The receptor was isolated from a human donor in a cohort sampled during active COVID-19. The specimen was peripheral blood. In this chain, TRBV5-4 is recombined with TRBJ1-1; a tentative D call is TRBD1 (6 bases match). The DNA sequence reads TGTGCCAGCAGCCCCCAGGGGACCACTGAAGCTTTCTTT. This translates into CASSPQGTTEAFF.